This TCR beta chain appears in the sequencing data of a study of T cell changes during pregnancy in multiple sclerosis (dated by TCRdb to the late 2010s). With regard to the full study: In women with multiple sclerosis, the researchers looked at how the T cell repertoire shifted as pregnancy progressed.

Library generation was performed with the immunoSEQ multiplex PCR assay. The source is immuneACCESS, and TCRdb retained only in-frame sequences with V and J called. Part of the clones is not carried over; for the studies checked, unresolved V genes explain less than half of this, and the remainder is unexplained. The sample data list 95,000 to 100,000 clones, and 75% to 95% of these were observed just once. Of the sample, 2.5% to 4% is held by the ten largest clones. Worth noting for this clone: The clone's antigen remains unknown. Base quality data are lacking; no much larger clone is found one base away.

V sheds 5 bases and J sheds 3 bases, leaving 15 bases between their ends. The CDR3 numbers 14 residues from cysteine through phenylalanine. Just CDR3 DNA is preserved here, 42 bases in frame from base 1. The germline V gene gives CDR1 as SQVTM and CDR2 as ANQGSEA. Sequences were derived from peripheral blood, sampled in the second trimester of pregnancy. The chain joins TRBV29-1 to TRBJ2-3; the best D guess is TRBD2, with 5 bases matching. The clonotype originates from a female donor with multiple sclerosis, enrolled in a pregnancy study. CDR3 sequence: CSVLLWTGTDTQYF. DNA sequence: TGCAGCGTTCTGTTGTGGACGGGGACAGATACGCAGTATTTT.